This entry concerns a single TCR beta chain. Its specificity is not known. These data belong to a study of cytomegalovirus exposure and HLA in healthy donors. Overall study results and limits: Trimming of TCR beta V- and J-genes showed a link, identified in a later analysis, to a missense DCLRE1C variant. Being productive about 87% or about 30% of the time was typical of most TCR beta V segments in an earlier analysis.

Nominally healthy donors provided the samples, though records likely missed some immune exposures. In the PCR, 60 Vbeta and 13 Jbeta primers were used. The method was immunoSEQ multiplex PCR; TCRdb's version includes in-frame clones alone and lacks a portion of them. The sample holds about 190,000 clones; 81% are singletons and the top ten take around 3.6%. The length of the CDR3 is 15 residues. The V gene lost 0 bases and the J gene lost 1 base, with 8 bases spanning the gap. Germline V CDR1 and CDR2: SGHNT, YYREEE (reference sequence). The sample comprised PBMCs. The V and J genes are TRBV5-4 and TRBJ1-3; maybe TRBD1 (5 bases). This TCR was recovered from a man aged 35 to 55 in good health and CMV-seropositive. CDR3 DNA sequence: TGTGCCAGCAGCTTGGACGGGGGATCTGGAAACACCATATATTTT. This gives the protein CASSLDGGSGNTIYF.